Detailed here is one T cell receptor (beta chain). The repertoire was sequenced with immunoSEQ multiplex PCR; TCRdb's copy has only in-frame clones and lacks some. The data hold about 140,000 clones, with roughly 84% observed a single time. The CDR3 runs to 12 residues. V shed 5 bases and J shed 7 bases, with 9 bases lying between them. Germline CDR1 and CDR2: MNHEY and SVGAGI. This sample is drawn from a study of blood T cell repertoires in COVID-19. This TCR came from a man aged 40-49 years with acute COVID-19. Sequencing used PBMCs or T cells enriched from blood (not recorded which). The V call is TRBV6-5, the J call TRBJ2-1, with D perhaps matching TRBD1 (5 bases). The CDR3 spells CASSKRGNEQFF. DNA for the CDR3: TGTGCCAGCAGTAAAAGGGGTAATGAGCAGTTCTTC.